Reported below is one T cell receptor beta chain. Its specific antigen is unknown. No qualities accompany the bases; no much larger clone lies one base away. Collaborating institutions collected whole blood in K2EDTA tubes following their own protocols. For TCRbeta analysis, collaborator samples were shipped as frozen whole blood, as isolated PBMCs, or as DNA extracted from either sample type. The sample belongs to a study of blood T cell repertoires in COVID-19 (dated by TCRdb to between 2020 and 2021). Study-level background: The collaborator samples originated in the United States, Italy and Spain and spanned the acute and convalescent phases of COVID-19. The prospective study material was composed of cDNA or gDNA derived from T cells, B-cell-depleted T cells, or PBMCs. The dataset comprised deeply sampled blood TCRbeta repertoires from subjects exposed to, actively infected with, or recovered from COVID-19. The repertoires were released in a freely available public database intended as a resource for research on the immune response to SARS-CoV-2. Samples came from the ongoing ImmuneRACE study (first 160 participants) plus 1,254 subjects from 6 global collaborators. Sample metadata almost always included a de-identified subject ID, COVID-19 status, age in years and sex. HLA class I and class II types, where available, came from metadata supplied by the sample provider rather than from assay-based typing. What the research found in general, with its limitations: Clinical and demographic metadata were provided uncurated, with the amount varying by source and participant.

TCRbeta CDR3 regions were amplified from genomic DNA by means of the immunoSEQ Assay, a bias-controlled multiplex PCR. The paper's processing steps were these. Nucleated cell counts per sample were estimated from amplification of reference gene primers within the assay. To quantify the absolute abundance of each unique TCRbeta CDR3 rearrangement, sequence reads were collapsed and filtered. For each sample, productive Simpson clonality was calculated as the square root of Simpson's diversity index over productive rearrangements. Here the immuneACCESS table is served through TCRdb, limited to in-frame sequences with V and J called. Missing clones are a known gap in these copies; in checked studies unresolved V genes cover under half, and the rest lacks a known reason. V and J calls and clone size are those listed in that table; D and trimming were worked out from the DNA. The sample table contains under 200,000 clones; only one count was recorded for 85% to 90% of them. Approximately 5.5% of the sample is held by the ten biggest clonotypes.

From the cysteine up to the phenylalanine, the CDR3 has a length of 16 residues. The read is trimmed to its CDR3 DNA, 48 bases read in frame from base 1. At the junction V is shortened by 3 bases and J by 3 bases, with 15 bases in between. The CDR1 and CDR2 encoded by the germline V gene (reference sequence) are MNHEY and SMNVEV. The rearranged segments are TRBV27 and TRBJ1-5; tentative D gene TRBD1, with 5 bases matching. Sequencing was carried out using peripheral blood. This receptor was taken from a man aged 40-50 years with active or convalescent COVID-19. The DNA is TGTGCCAGCAGTTTGATGTGGGGCGCAGTCAATCAGCCCCAGCATTTT. Translation gives CASSLMWGAVNQPQHF.